This note documents a single T cell receptor (beta chain) sequence. Its antigen is currently unknown. Profiled with immunoSEQ multiplex PCR; TCRdb holds only in-frame clones, not every one. This sample carries 75,000 to 95,000 clones, roughly 70% of them seen once, and the ten largest clones take over 12%. The data were obtained in a study of radiotherapy plus CTLA-4 blockade in lung cancer. Germline assignment: CDR1 MDHEN and CDR2 SYDVKM. This CDR3 spans 11 amino acids. The V and J ends lost 5 bases and 8 bases respectively, with 7 bases between them. Study-level findings and limits: In blood, early T cell clone dynamics reportedly predicted response best, together with interferon-beta.

The J gene is TRBJ2-1, the V gene TRBV28, with D unclear. This TCR came from a human donor with non-small cell lung cancer that progressed on radiotherapy plus ipilimumab. This material consisted of peripheral blood, taken from a patient treated with radiotherapy plus ipilimumab. The CDR3 here is CASSGRYEQFF. For the CDR3, the DNA is TGTGCCAGCAGTGGTAGGTATGAGCAGTTCTTC.